This T cell receptor (beta chain) was profiled in a study of radiation and T cells in renal cell carcinoma. V shed 6 bases and J 4 bases; nucleotides not matched to a gene: 10. The CDR3 is made up of 15 amino acids. The germline V gene has CDR1 SGHTS and CDR2 YDEGEE. Study findings and constraints: Baseline intratumoral clonotype presence is unknown without pretreatment biopsies. In blood, top tumor clones expanded by 2 weeks, shrinking by 4.

The method was immunoSEQ multiplex PCR; TCRdb's version includes in-frame clones alone and lacks a portion of them. The data hold 150,000 to 200,000 clones, with around 89% observed a single time. This sample's time point: blood 4 weeks post-SBRT, at nephrectomy. Treatment denoted: 15 Gy SBRT to primary tumor, nephrectomy 4 weeks later. The patient's renal cell carcinoma had clear cell pathology. On this clone itself: Antigen unknown.

The source was blood, collected from a patient whose treatment included radiotherapy and nephrectomy. The receptor was isolated from a woman aged 45 to 65 with renal cell carcinoma. V is TRBV5-8 and J is TRBJ2-7, with 10 bases identical to TRBD2. This chain's CDR3 is CASTPRISGGYEQYF. The CDR3 nucleotides are TGTGCCAGCACCCCCCGGATTAGCGGGGGGTACGAGCAGTACTTC.